This T cell receptor (beta chain) emerged from a study of sequential checkpoint blockade in melanoma. Here immunoSEQ multiplex PCR was the method, and the copy in TCRdb shows in-frame clones only, minus some. The sample records around 35,000 clones, about 30% being singletons. The treatment was: randomized to nivolumab then ipilimumab (arm A) or the reverse (arm B). Trimming cost V 4 bases and J 0 bases, with 8 bases left between them. This CDR3 spans 13 amino acids. CDR1 is GTSNPN, CDR2 SVGIG, per germline (reference sequence). The sample here was tumor tissue (inferred from file names), taken from a patient given nivolumab and ipilimumab in sequence. The rearrangement links TRBV30 to TRBJ2-3; possible D gene TRBD2, 5 bases. The sequence was obtained from a human donor with melanoma. CDR3 coding DNA: TGTGCCTGGAATGAGCGGAGCACAGATACGCAGTATTTT. It translates to CAWNERSTDTQYF.